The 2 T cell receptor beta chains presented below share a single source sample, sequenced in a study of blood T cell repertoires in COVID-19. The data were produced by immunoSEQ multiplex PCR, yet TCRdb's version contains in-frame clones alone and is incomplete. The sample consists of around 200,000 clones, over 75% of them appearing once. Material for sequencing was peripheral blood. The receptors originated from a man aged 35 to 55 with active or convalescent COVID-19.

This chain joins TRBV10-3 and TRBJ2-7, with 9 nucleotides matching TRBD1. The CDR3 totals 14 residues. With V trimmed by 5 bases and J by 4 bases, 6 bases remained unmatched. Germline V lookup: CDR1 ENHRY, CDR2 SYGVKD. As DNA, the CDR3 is TGTGCCATCAGTTGGGACAGGGAATCATACGAGCAGTACTTC. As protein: CAISWDRESYEQYF.

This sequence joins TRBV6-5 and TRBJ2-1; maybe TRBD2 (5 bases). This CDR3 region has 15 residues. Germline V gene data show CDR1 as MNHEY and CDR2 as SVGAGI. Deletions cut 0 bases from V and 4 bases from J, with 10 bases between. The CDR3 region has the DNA TGTGCCAGCAGTTACTCGTCGGGGTCTTACAATGAGCAGTTCTTC. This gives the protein CASSYSSGSYNEQFF.